A selection of T cell receptor beta chains follows, all from one sample in a study of cytomegalovirus exposure and HLA in healthy donors. The data were produced by immunoSEQ multiplex PCR, yet TCRdb's version contains in-frame clones alone and is incomplete. This sample has 120,000 to 150,000 clones, with about 90% found just once. Sequenced sample: PBMCs. These receptors were taken from a man aged 18 to 30 in good health and CMV-seronegative. Each CDR3 is given with its conserved first and last residue. D genes are given only for firm matches. Clone size appears in some rows only: once, few, many, or a class for an expanded clone.

clone_size: NA
v_call: TRBV5-6
j_call: TRBJ2-7
d_call: NA
cdr3_aa: CASSLRYEQYF
cdr3_nt: TGTGCCAGCAGCCTACGGTACGAGCAGTACTTC

clone_size: NA
v_call: TRBV6-1
j_call: TRBJ1-1
d_call: TRBD1
cdr3_aa: CASSHRGRNTEAFF
cdr3_nt: TGTGCCAGCAGTCACAGGGGGCGGAACACTGAAGCTTTCTTT

clone_size: NA
v_call: TRBV19
j_call: TRBJ2-1
d_call: TRBD2
cdr3_aa: CASSPTGGDYNEQFF
cdr3_nt: TGTGCCAGTAGTCCGACCGGGGGGGACTACAATGAGCAGTTCTTC

clone_size: NA
v_call: TRBV19
j_call: TRBJ1-1
d_call: TRBD1
cdr3_aa: CASSTYYSTGGHTEAFF
cdr3_nt: TGTGCCAGTAGTACTTATTACTCCACAGGGGGCCACACTGAAGCTTTCTTT

clone_size: NA
v_call: TRBV5-1
j_call: TRBJ2-2
d_call: NA
cdr3_aa: CASSLGGVAGELFF
cdr3_nt: TGCGCCAGCAGCTTGGGCGGGGTAGCCGGGGAGCTGTTTTTT

clone_size: NA
v_call: TRBV7-9
j_call: TRBJ2-1
d_call: TRBD1
cdr3_aa: CASSLGDSNEQFF
cdr3_nt: TGTGCCAGCAGCTTAGGGGACAGCAATGAGCAGTTCTTC

clone_size: NA
v_call: TRBV7-2
j_call: TRBJ2-7
d_call: NA
cdr3_aa: CASSSGQSFYEQYF
cdr3_nt: TGTGCCAGCAGCAGCGGACAGTCCTTCTACGAGCAGTACTTC

clone_size: NA
v_call: TRBV11-2
j_call: TRBJ2-3
d_call: NA
cdr3_aa: CASSPGWRAGEFTDTQYF
cdr3_nt: TGTGCCAGCTCCCCTGGTTGGAGGGCCGGTGAATTCACAGATACGCAGTATTTT

clone_size: NA
v_call: TRBV7-8
j_call: TRBJ1-4
d_call: NA
cdr3_aa: CASSAQAGPPNEKLFF
cdr3_nt: TGTGCCAGCAGCGCACAAGCAGGGCCTCCTAATGAAAAACTGTTTTTT

clone_size: NA
v_call: TRBV7-9
j_call: TRBJ2-3
d_call: TRBD2
cdr3_aa: CASSPGTTSTDTQYF
cdr3_nt: TGTGCCAGCAGCCCCGGGACTACTAGCACAGATACGCAGTATTTT

clone_size: NA
v_call: TRBV25-1
j_call: TRBJ2-1
d_call: NA
cdr3_aa: CASSYRSTIEQFF
cdr3_nt: TGTGCCAGCAGTTATCGATCAACAATTGAGCAGTTCTTC

clone_size: NA
v_call: TRBV28
j_call: TRBJ1-5
d_call: NA
cdr3_aa: CASSFIPTSNQPQHF
cdr3_nt: TGTGCCAGCAGTTTTATACCTACTAGCAATCAGCCCCAGCATTTT

clone_size: once
v_call: TRBV19
j_call: TRBJ2-7
d_call: NA
cdr3_aa: CASSKRGNSYEQYF
cdr3_nt: TGTGCCAGTAGCAAACGCGGAAACTCCTACGAGCAGTACTTC

clone_size: few
v_call: TRBV18
j_call: TRBJ1-1
d_call: NA
cdr3_aa: CASSTRDGTEAFF
cdr3_nt: TGTGCCAGCTCAACGAGAGATGGCACTGAAGCTTTCTTT

clone_size: NA
v_call: TRBV7-9
j_call: TRBJ1-2
d_call: TRBD1
cdr3_aa: CASSLAGTGSTYGYTF
cdr3_nt: TGTGCCAGCAGCTTAGCCGGGACAGGGAGCACCTATGGCTACACCTTC

clone_size: NA
v_call: TRBV6-1
j_call: TRBJ1-2
d_call: TRBD1
cdr3_aa: CASTGQPGSYGYTF
cdr3_nt: TGTGCCAGCACGGGACAGCCAGGATCATATGGCTACACCTTC

clone_size: NA
v_call: TRBV18
j_call: TRBJ2-1
d_call: TRBD2
cdr3_aa: CASSPSSGGDNEQFF
cdr3_nt: TGTGCCAGCTCACCATCTAGCGGGGGGGACAATGAGCAGTTCTTC

clone_size: NA
v_call: TRBV30
j_call: TRBJ1-1
d_call: NA
cdr3_aa: CAWYAGAWTEAFF
cdr3_nt: TGTGCCTGGTATGCGGGGGCTTGGACTGAAGCTTTCTTT

clone_size: NA
v_call: TRBV9
j_call: TRBJ2-5
d_call: TRBD2
cdr3_aa: CASSVSWGLAGEETQYF
cdr3_nt: TGTGCCAGCAGCGTATCCTGGGGGTTAGCGGGAGAAGAGACCCAGTACTTC

clone_size: NA
v_call: TRBV27
j_call: TRBJ1-5
d_call: TRBD1
cdr3_aa: CASSSGQGFQPQHF
cdr3_nt: TGTGCCAGCAGTTCGGGACAGGGGTTTCAGCCCCAGCATTTT

clone_size: NA
v_call: TRBV18
j_call: TRBJ1-2
d_call: NA
cdr3_aa: CASSPPSSLRAAYGYTF
cdr3_nt: TGTGCCAGCTCACCACCGTCGAGTCTCAGGGCTGCCTATGGCTACACCTTC

clone_size: NA
v_call: TRBV9
j_call: TRBJ2-5
d_call: NA
cdr3_aa: CASAEGGISSGTQYF
cdr3_nt: TGTGCCAGCGCCGAGGGGGGGATATCAAGTGGGACCCAGTACTTC

clone_size: NA
v_call: TRBV2
j_call: TRBJ1-6
d_call: NA
cdr3_aa: CASSVEESSYNSPLHF
cdr3_nt: TGTGCCAGCAGTGTCGAAGAGAGCTCCTATAATTCACCCCTCCACTTT

clone_size: NA
v_call: TRBV5-4
j_call: TRBJ2-5
d_call: TRBD2
cdr3_aa: CASSLLAGGQETQYF
cdr3_nt: TGTGCCAGCAGCTTACTAGCGGGGGGGCAAGAGACCCAGTACTTC

clone_size: NA
v_call: TRBV5-1
j_call: TRBJ2-3
d_call: NA
cdr3_aa: CASSLDPGVSTDTQYF
cdr3_nt: TGCGCCAGCAGCTTGGATCCGGGAGTTAGCACAGATACGCAGTATTTT

clone_size: NA
v_call: TRBV5-1
j_call: TRBJ1-1
d_call: NA
cdr3_aa: CASTSELNTEAFF
cdr3_nt: TGCGCCAGCACCTCGGAGCTGAACACTGAAGCTTTCTTT

clone_size: NA
v_call: TRBV2
j_call: TRBJ2-7
d_call: TRBD2
cdr3_aa: CASSENPRLSGSYEQYF
cdr3_nt: TGTGCCAGCAGTGAAAATCCCCGCCTTAGCGGGAGCTACGAGCAGTACTTC

clone_size: NA
v_call: TRBV2
j_call: TRBJ2-5
d_call: TRBD2
cdr3_aa: CASRRIAGAMETQYF
cdr3_nt: TGTGCCAGCAGGCGAATAGCGGGGGCGATGGAGACCCAGTACTTC

clone_size: NA
v_call: TRBV5-1
j_call: TRBJ2-7
d_call: NA
cdr3_aa: CASSYRAGDEQYF
cdr3_nt: TGCGCCAGCAGTTATCGGGCAGGGGACGAGCAGTACTTC

clone_size: NA
v_call: TRBV9
j_call: TRBJ2-2
d_call: TRBD2
cdr3_aa: CASSVGSLAGGLKTGELFF
cdr3_nt: TGTGCCAGCAGCGTAGGCTCTCTAGCGGGAGGGTTAAAAACCGGGGAGCTGTTTTTT

clone_size: NA
v_call: TRBV7-9
j_call: TRBJ2-1
d_call: TRBD1
cdr3_aa: CASKTGGWNEQFF
cdr3_nt: TGTGCCAGCAAGACAGGGGGGTGGAATGAGCAGTTCTTC

clone_size: many
v_call: TRBV21-1
j_call: TRBJ1-1
d_call: NA
cdr3_aa: CASSKGGDRGYGAFF
cdr3_nt: TGTGCCAGCAGCAAAGGGGGGGACAGGGGCTACGGAGCTTTCTTT

clone_size: NA
v_call: TRBV7-9
j_call: TRBJ2-2
d_call: NA
cdr3_aa: CASSLVGGPSTTGELFF
cdr3_nt: TGTGCCAGCAGCTTAGTGGGGGGGCCATCGACCACCGGGGAGCTGTTTTTT

clone_size: few
v_call: TRBV13
j_call: TRBJ2-7
d_call: TRBD1
cdr3_aa: CASSTRGTVSSYEQYF
cdr3_nt: TGTGCCAGCAGCACAAGAGGGACAGTCAGCTCCTACGAGCAGTACTTC

clone_size: few
v_call: TRBV7-2
j_call: TRBJ1-2
d_call: NA
cdr3_aa: CASSFRRDYGYTF
cdr3_nt: TGTGCCAGCAGCTTTCGCAGGGACTATGGCTACACCTTC

clone_size: few
v_call: TRBV2
j_call: TRBJ2-2
d_call: NA
cdr3_aa: CASSVPGNGELFF
cdr3_nt: TGTGCCAGCAGTGTACCAGGGAACGGGGAGCTGTTTTTT

clone_size: NA
v_call: TRBV7-2
j_call: TRBJ1-4
d_call: TRBD1
cdr3_aa: CASSLGGQGAGEKLFF
cdr3_nt: TGTGCCAGCAGCCTAGGGGGACAGGGGGCTGGGGAAAAACTGTTTTTT